These 10 T cell receptor beta chains originate from one sample sequenced in a study of early T cells in non-severe SARS-CoV-2 infection (dated by TCRdb to the early 2020s). The library was produced with 5' RACE. TCRdb shows the sequencer as NextSeq 500. The raw public data were reprocessed by TCRdb itself: fastp quality trimming at Q25, MiXCR clonotype calling, in-frame beta chains only. For every CDR3 protein sequence, its rows merge into one entry that carries the most common genes and DNA. The sample data list tens of thousands of distinct CDR3 sequences, and over 15% of these were observed just once. The ten largest clones add up to about 5% of the sample. The material was whole blood, obtained at baseline. The source is an adult who was a healthcare worker with PCR-confirmed SARS-CoV-2 infection or an uninfected control (not recorded which).

This clonotype was seen more than once but under ten times. The chain links TRBV7-9 to TRBJ2-7; D perhaps matches TRBD1 (5 bases). CDR1 is SEHNR, CDR2 FQNEAQ, per germline (reference sequence). Deletions cut 0 bases from V and 8 bases from J, with 17 bases between. This CDR3 contains 15 residues. Written as DNA, the CDR3 is TGTGCCAGCAGCTTAGCCGGCTCGACAGTTACGCAGCAGTACTTC. Residues: CASSLAGSTVTQQYF.

This clonotype was seen once. The rearrangement uses TRBV5-1 and TRBJ2-1; TRBD1 might be the D (6 bases). Germline assignment: CDR1 SGHRS and CDR2 YFSETQ. The CDR3 length is 15 residues. Trimming took off 4 bases at V and 3 bases at J, with 14 bases between the two ends. CDR3: CASSPGTQYYNEQFF. CDR3 in DNA: TGCGCCAGCAGCCCCGGGACACAATACTACAATGAGCAGTTCTTC.

V is TRBV11-2 and J is TRBJ2-1; D may correspond to TRBD1 or TRBD2 (6 bases each). Germline CDR1 is SGHAT and CDR2 is FQNNGV. This CDR3 region has 12 residues. V gave up 2 bases and J gave up 12 bases, with 11 bases separating them. The DNA for the CDR3 is TGTGCCAGCAGCTTATCGGGGGCACGGCAGTTCTTC. Translating it yields CASSLSGARQFF.

The chain combines TRBV18 with TRBJ1-3; D is uncertain. This CDR3 has 16 amino acids. The ends were cut back, 3 bases at V and 0 bases at J, with 12 bases in the middle. Germline CDR1 KGHSH, CDR2 LQKENI. CDR3 in amino acids: CASSPLSGNSGNTIYF. The CDR3 bases are TGTGCCAGCTCACCCCTTTCGGGAAACTCTGGAAACACCATATATTTT.

V is TRBV5-5 and J is TRBJ1-1; D unclear. V dropped 0 bases and J dropped 0 bases, with 3 bases sitting between them. The CDR3 contains 13 residues. Germline V gene data show CDR1 as SGHKS and CDR2 as YYEKEE (reference sequence). The CDR3 nucleotides read TGTGCCAGCAGCTTGGTTCTGAACACTGAAGCTTTCTTT. Protein product: CASSLVLNTEAFF.

This clonotype was counted at least ten times. The J gene is TRBJ1-2, the V gene TRBV11-1; 8 bases map to TRBD1. CDR1 is SGHAT, CDR2 FQDESV, per germline (reference sequence). Germline trimming cut 4 bases from V and 3 bases from J; bases unmatched to any gene: 4. The length of the CDR3 is 14 residues. CDR3 region: CASSSDRDHYGYTF. The CDR3 DNA is TGTGCCAGCAGCTCGGACAGGGACCACTATGGCTACACCTTC.

The J gene is TRBJ2-3, the V gene TRBV11-2; D might be TRBD2 (5 bases). CDR1 is SGHAT and CDR2 is FQNNGV in the germline V gene. This CDR3 spans 13 amino acids. V lost 6 bases to trimming and J lost 12 bases, with 19 bases between them. CDR3 bases: TGTGCCAGCAGACCTGTGAGCGGCGACTCACAGTATTTT. This codes for CASRPVSGDSQYF.

V usage is TRBV20-1 and J usage is TRBJ1-6; D is possibly TRBD1 (5 bases). Germline assignment: CDR1 DFQATT and CDR2 SNEGSKA (reference sequence). CDR3 size: 15 residues. The ends were cut back, 6 bases at V and 0 bases at J, with 12 bases in the middle. DNA of the CDR3: TGCAGTGCAAAACCGGGGGGCTCCTATAATTCACCCCTCCACTTT. As protein: CSAKPGGSYNSPLHF.

The genes are TRBV4-1 and TRBJ2-5; TRBD2 is a possible D gene (6 bases). Trimming took off 4 bases at V and 5 bases at J, with 14 bases between the two ends. This CDR3 has 14 amino acids. Germline lookup yields CDR1 MGHRA and CDR2 YSYEKL. CDR3 region: CASSLPRSGETQYF. As DNA, the CDR3 is TGCGCCAGCAGCCTCCCTCGGAGCGGGGAGACCCAGTACTTC.

The chain joins TRBV25-1 to TRBJ2-7; TRBD1 aligns across 7 bases. After removal of 3 bases from V and 4 bases from J, the junction contained 9 bases not matched to a gene. Per germline, CDR1 MGHDK and CDR2 SYGVNS. The CDR3 spans 15 residues. The CDR3 DNA sequence: TGTGCCAGCAGTGAGGGGACAGCCCCCGTTTACGAGCAGTACTTC. The encoded protein is CASSEGTAPVYEQYF.